This entry is about one T cell receptor (beta chain). Antigen unknown. Donors were nominally healthy when sampled, though unrecorded immune exposures were likely. The data derive from a study of cytomegalovirus exposure and HLA in healthy donors. Germline CDR1 and CDR2: SGHNT and YENEEA. The CDR3 totals 14 residues. Trimming pared 3 bases from V and 3 bases from J, leaving 11 bases between. General study results and limits: Indistinguishability led to the exclusion of some V segments, TRBV6-2 and TRBV6-3 included. Further analysis was carried out later, and it showed several of the most significant clusters appearing linked to common viral pathogens. More clonal expansion characterized HLA-associated TCR beta chains than equally common others in a later analysis.

The PCR employed 60 Vbeta primers together with 13 Jbeta primers. Assay used: immunoSEQ multiplex PCR; TCRdb lists only in-frame clones, some missing. The data show some 130,000 clones, around 77% seen once. The source material was PBMCs. This receptor was obtained from a male donor in good health and CMV-seropositive. J is TRBJ1-1 and V is TRBV11-3; D is unresolved. In DNA form, the CDR3 reads TGTGCCAGCAGCTTGGGTAGGACTGACACTGAAGCTTTCTTT. Its protein product is CASSLGRTDTEAFF.